A single sample gave rise to the 25 T cell receptor beta chains below, sequenced in a study of T cell repertoires in cytomegalovirus infection. TCRdb used MiXCR to reprocess the reads, holding one entry per CDR3 protein. This sample carries about 360,000 distinct CDR3 sequences, 15% to 20% of them seen once, and the ten largest clones take roughly 9%. Sequenced material: PBMCs. These receptors were taken from a human donor in good health (CMV status not recorded). Some clones in this sample may be carry-over from other donors' samples.

This clonotype was seen at least ten times. This chain uses TRBV4-2 with TRBJ1-1; D uncertain. The CDR3 covers 15 residues. Germline CDR1 LGHNA, CDR2 YNFKEQ. V lost 0 bases and J 0 bases, leaving 8 bases between the germline ends. The chain's CDR3 is CASSQDEGLNTEAFF. CDR3 DNA sequence: TGTGCCAGCAGCCAAGATGAGGGTTTGAACACTGAAGCTTTCTTT.

This clonotype was recorded many times. The J gene is TRBJ2-1, the V gene TRBV7-2; 9 bases fit TRBD1. J was trimmed by 8 bases and V by 5 bases; bases with no gene match: 7. Germline V gives CDR1 SGHTA, CDR2 FQGNSA. The CDR3 has 14 residues. Here the CDR3 DNA reads TGTGCCAGCAGCCCCGGACAGGGGTCGGATGAGCAGTTCTTC. Its translation: CASSPGQGSDEQFF.

This clonotype has only a few counts. This chain connects TRBV6-5 to TRBJ1-5; 12 bases agree with TRBD1. Germline lookup yields CDR1 MNHEY and CDR2 SVGAGI. The J segment lost 3 bases and the V segment lost 6 bases, leaving 3 bases of the junction unmatched. This CDR3 has 15 amino acids. The DNA for the CDR3 is TGTGCCAGCAGCCGGGACAGGGGGCCCAATCAGCCCCAGCATTTT. Its protein is CASSRDRGPNQPQHF.

This clonotype was observed many times. The gene calls are TRBV7-8 and TRBJ2-3; D is possibly TRBD1 (5 bases). V lost 5 bases and J 2 bases, leaving 14 bases between the germline ends. CDR1 is SGHVS and CDR2 is FQNEAQ in the germline V gene. The CDR3 has 15 residues. The CDR3: CASSPKGVYTDTQYF. As DNA, the CDR3 is TGTGCCAGCAGCCCCAAAGGGGTCTACACAGATACGCAGTATTTT.

The V call is TRBV20-1, the J call TRBJ2-2, with 8 bases aligning to TRBD2. With V trimmed by 4 bases and J by 5 bases, 3 bases remained unmatched. From germline, CDR1 is DFQATT and CDR2 SNEGSKA (reference sequence). The CDR3 has 13 amino acids. DNA for the CDR3: TGCAGTGCTACCGGGGGGGGAACCGGGGAGCTGTTTTTT. It yields the protein CSATGGGTGELFF.

This clonotype was recorded at least ten times. The chain has TRBV12-3 or TRBV12-4 and TRBJ1-5, with TRBD1 identical over 8 bases. CDR3 length equals 14 residues. V was clipped by 7 bases and J by 4 bases; unmatched bases: 6. The CDR3 region is CASTQTGANQPQHF. The CDR3 DNA reads as TGTGCCAGCACCCAGACAGGGGCAAATCAGCCCCAGCATTTT.

Notes on this clonotype: One end of the junction is discordant with germline, which a read error may explain. This rearrangement joins TRBV7-2 to TRBJ2-3, with 9 bases lining up with TRBD2. CDR3 length: 17 amino acids. Germline V gives CDR1 SGHTA, CDR2 FQGNSA. Here the CDR3 reads CARSLGGAGGSTDTQYF. In DNA form, the CDR3 reads TGTGCCAGGAGCTTGGGGGGGGCGGGGGGGAGCACAGATACGCAGTATTTT.

The chain is built from TRBV19 and TRBJ2-4, with D possibly being TRBD1 (5 bases). The V gene's germline CDR1 is LNHDA and CDR2 SQIVND (reference sequence). This CDR3 is 13 amino acids long. Trimming took 6 bases from V and 8 from J, leaving 14 bases between them. In nucleotides, the CDR3 is TGTGCCAGTAGCATCGGCAGGGTTGACATTCAGTACTTC. Translated: CASSIGRVDIQYF.

This clonotype was recorded many times. V and J are TRBV7-2 and TRBJ2-1, with D possibly TRBD2 on 5 matching bases. V lost 2 bases to trimming and J lost 1 base, with 15 bases between them. Germline V gene data show CDR1 as SGHTA and CDR2 as FQGNSA. CDR3 length: 17 amino acids. This CDR3 reads CASSLFPQRTSYNEQFF. For the CDR3, the DNA is TGTGCCAGCAGCTTATTTCCTCAGCGGACTTCCTACAATGAGCAGTTCTTC.

This clonotype was found a few times. The rearrangement links TRBV5-1 to TRBJ1-1, with D perhaps matching TRBD1 (5 bases). The CDR3 consists of 14 residues. Germline assignment: CDR1 SGHRS and CDR2 YFSETQ. The V end lost 4 bases, the J end lost 3 bases, and 13 bases lay between the germline ends. CDR3 DNA sequence: TGCGCCAGCAGCACCTTCGACAGATACACTGAAGCTTTCTTT. Encoded protein: CASSTFDRYTEAFF.

V and J are TRBV7-9 and TRBJ2-7; TRBD1 agrees at 8 bases. The germline gives CDR1 SEHNR, CDR2 FQNEAQ (reference sequence). CDR3 length: 13 amino acids. V gave up 5 bases and J gave up 7 bases; unmatched junction bases: 7. CDR3 sequence reads: CASSKTGAGEQYF. DNA for the CDR3: TGTGCCAGCAGCAAGACAGGGGCGGGTGAGCAGTACTTC.

This clonotype was counted a few times. The rearrangement links TRBV7-2 to TRBJ1-5; TRBD1 is a possible D gene (6 bases). The CDR3 covers 15 residues. Trimming cost V 1 base and J 7 bases, with 14 bases left between them. Germline CDR1 is SGHTA and CDR2 is FQGNSA. CDR3 DNA sequence: TGTGCCAGCAGCTTAGGGGGACATGCGGAACAGCCCCAGCATTTT. It specifies CASSLGGHAEQPQHF.

CDR3 region: CASNRDRGETQYF. CDR3 coding DNA: TGTGCCAGTAACCGGGACAGGGGAGAGACCCAGTACTTC. The V and J genes are TRBV7-9 and TRBJ2-5; 10 positions agree with TRBD1. V gave up 9 bases and J gave up 4 bases; unmatched junction bases: 5. Germline V lookup: CDR1 SEHNR, CDR2 FQNEAQ (reference sequence). This CDR3 comprises 13 residues.

The rearrangement joins TRBV6-1 to TRBJ1-5; D is perhaps TRBD1 (6 bases). Looked up from germline, CDR1 is MNHNS and CDR2 is SASEGT. The CDR3 covers 13 residues. The V end was cut by 8 bases, the J end by 7 bases, with 15 bases between. The CDR3 nucleotides are TGTGCCAGCGGGACACCATGGAGGCAGCCCCAGCATTTT. Translation: CASGTPWRQPQHF.

In its sample, this clonotype was seen a few times. The rearrangement joins TRBV20-1 to TRBJ2-3, with TRBD2 as a possible D gene (6 bases). This CDR3 spans 13 amino acids. Trimming removed 6 bases from V and 6 bases from J, with 16 bases in between. Germline-derived CDR1 and CDR2 are DFQATT and SNEGSKA (reference sequence). This CDR3 reads CSAATSAEDTQYF. The CDR3 DNA follows: TGCAGTGCAGCGACTAGTGCGGAGGATACGCAGTATTTT.

This clonotype was observed a single time. The CDR3 sequence: CASSLGASGGARSTQYF. In nucleotides, the CDR3 is TGTGCCAGCAGCCTTGGTGCGAGCGGGGGGGCCAGGAGTACGCAGTATTTT. This chain connects TRBV3-1 to TRBJ2-3; 10 nucleotides line up with TRBD2. The length of the CDR3 is 17 residues. The V gene end was trimmed by 4 bases and the J gene end by 8 bases; junction bases not matched to a gene: 15. CDR1 is LGHDT and CDR2 is YNNKEL in the germline V gene (reference sequence).

This clonotype has at least ten counts. CDR3 residues: CASSLRGGRSSYEQYF. CDR3 nucleotide sequence: TGTGCCAGCAGCCTAAGGGGGGGACGGAGCTCCTACGAGCAGTACTTC. This rearrangement joins TRBV7-2 to TRBJ2-7; the D gene is possibly TRBD2 (7 bases). The V and J ends lost 5 bases and 0 bases respectively, with 17 bases between them. CDR3 length: 16 residues. Germline-derived CDR1 and CDR2 are SGHTA and FQGNSA.

The rearrangement uses TRBV30 and TRBJ2-7, with D possibly being TRBD1 (6 bases). This CDR3 is built from 12 residues. Germline loops: CDR1 GTSNPN, CDR2 SVGIG (reference sequence). The germline V and J ends were trimmed by 0 bases and 4 bases, with 7 bases remaining between them. The CDR3 bases are TGTGCCTGGAGTGTACAGGGTTACGAGCAGTACTTC. Its protein is CAWSVQGYEQYF.

The DNA for the CDR3 is TGCAGCGGTACAGGGCCCAATCAGCCCCAGCATTTT. Its translation: CSGTGPNQPQHF. The chain carries TRBV20-1 and TRBJ1-5; the D gene is possibly TRBD1 (6 bases). The germline V gene has CDR1 DFQATT and CDR2 SNEGSKA (reference sequence). The CDR3 length is 12 residues.

There are many counts of this clonotype. The J gene is TRBJ2-1, the V gene TRBV19; TRBD2 agrees at 7 bases. This CDR3 region has 15 residues. Unmatched junction bases numbered 15, after V lost 7 bases and J lost 9 bases. Germline V gene data show CDR1 as LNHDA and CDR2 as SQIVND (reference sequence). The CDR3 loop is CASTPRGGLEAEQFF. The CDR3 DNA follows: TGTGCCAGTACCCCGAGGGGTGGACTAGAAGCTGAGCAGTTCTTC.

The chain combines TRBV3-1 with TRBJ1-1, with a weak D call TRBD1 (5 bases). Trimming cost V 5 bases and J 7 bases, with 14 bases left between them. The CDR3 spans 13 residues. Germline lookup yields CDR1 LGHDT and CDR2 YNNKEL (reference sequence). The CDR3 DNA follows: TGTGCCAGCAGCTCCGGAGGGGCCGGTGAAGCTTTCTTT. This gives the protein CASSSGGAGEAFF. Based on the CDR3 plus reference TRBV3-1 and TRBJ1-1, the full variable domain is DTAVSQTPKYLVTQMGNDKSIKCEQNLGHDTMYWYKQDSKKFLKIMFSYNNKELIINETVPNRFSPKSPDKAHLNLHINSLELGDSAVYFCASSSGGAGEAFFGQGTRLTVV.

In this sample, this clonotype turned up many times. The chain is built from TRBV19 and TRBJ2-3, with D possibly matching TRBD1 (6 bases). Trimming pared 6 bases from V and 3 bases from J, leaving 13 bases between. CDR3 length: 14 amino acids. Germline V lookup: CDR1 LNHDA, CDR2 SQIVND (reference sequence). CDR3 residues: CASSLRQVTDTQYF. The CDR3 coding sequence is TGTGCCAGTAGCCTCCGACAGGTTACAGATACGCAGTATTTT.

CDR3 sequence reads: CAIEKGRDNEQFF. The CDR3 DNA reads TGTGCCATCGAAAAGGGAAGGGACAATGAGCAGTTCTTC. The J gene is TRBJ2-1, the V gene TRBV10-3; D not certain. CDR3 length: 13 amino acids. Trimming took off 8 bases at V and 5 bases at J, with 13 bases between the two ends. The V gene's germline CDR1 is ENHRY and CDR2 SYGVKD.

The rearrangement uses TRBV6-4 and TRBJ2-1; D is perhaps TRBD1 (6 bases). Trimming took off 0 bases at V and 6 bases at J, with 15 bases between the two ends. This CDR3 has 16 residues. Germline assignment: CDR1 MRHNA and CDR2 SNTAGT. The CDR3 reads CASSDSAQGGFNEQFF. CDR3 sequence (DNA): TGTGCCAGCAGTGACTCGGCACAGGGCGGTTTCAATGAGCAGTTCTTC.

The rearrangement uses TRBV12-3 or TRBV12-4 and TRBJ1-2, with D unclear. This CDR3 has 14 residues. With 3 bases removed from V and 1 base from J, the gap between germline ends came to 9 bases. The CDR3 loop is CASSLRRNNYGYTF. For the CDR3, the DNA is TGTGCCAGCAGTTTGCGGCGGAATAACTATGGCTACACCTTC.